A single sample is the source of the 16 T cell receptor beta chains below, sequenced in a study of blood T cell repertoires in COVID-19. Profiled with immunoSEQ multiplex PCR; TCRdb holds only in-frame clones, not every one. The repertoire holds some 110,000 clones, roughly 84% seen once, with approximately 1.5% in the top ten. Sequencing was done on a sample of peripheral blood. The receptor source for this set is a man in his forties with acute or convalescent COVID-19.

CDR3 DNA sequence: TGTGCCAGCAGCTTTTTCCGGGACAGGCCTAATGAAAAACTGTTTTTT. Its translation is CASSFFRDRPNEKLFF. This sequence joins TRBV5-5 and TRBJ1-4; TRBD1 matches 8 bases. The germline gives CDR1 SGHKS, CDR2 YYEKEE (reference sequence). V was clipped by 2 bases and J by 3 bases; unmatched bases: 6. The CDR3 contains 16 residues.

The chain recombines TRBV19 with TRBJ1-2; no firm D call. The V and J ends lost 8 bases and 4 bases respectively, with 14 bases between them. Germline V CDR1 and CDR2: LNHDA, SQIVND (reference sequence). This CDR3 has 13 amino acids. As DNA, the CDR3 is TGTGCCAGTCGGGTAGAAGCGGGCTATGGCTACACCTTC. It translates to CASRVEAGYGYTF.

This chain joins TRBV11-2 and TRBJ2-7; D is perhaps TRBD1 (5 bases). Germline V lookup: CDR1 SGHAT, CDR2 FQNNGV. The CDR3 totals 13 residues. V was clipped by 8 bases and J by 7 bases, with 18 bases between them. CDR3 sequence reads: CASGDRPLGEQYF. The CDR3 bases are TGTGCCAGCGGCGACAGACCCCTGGGGGAGCAGTACTTC. Full variable domain (outside the CDR3, taken from reference TRBV11-2 and TRBJ2-7): EAGVAQSPRYKIIEKRQSVAFWCNPISGHATLYWYQQILGQGPKLLIQFQNNGVVDDSQLPKDRFSAERLKGVDSTLKIQPAKLEDSAVYLCASGDRPLGEQYFGPGTRLTVT.

The chain carries TRBV5-4 and TRBJ2-5; 10 positions agree with TRBD1. V lost 4 bases to trimming and J lost 2 bases; unmatched junction nucleotides: 8. There are 16 residues in the CDR3. Germline V gives CDR1 SGHNT, CDR2 YYREEE (reference sequence). As DNA, the CDR3 is TGTGCCAGCAGCGTGTCTCCGGGACAGGGGCAAGAGACCCAGTACTTC. Its translation: CASSVSPGQGQETQYF.

V is TRBV7-9 and J is TRBJ2-1, with TRBD1 matching over 7 bases. The germline V gene encodes CDR1 SEHNR and CDR2 FQNEAQ (reference sequence). J gave up 4 bases and V 6 bases, and 9 bases lay outside the gene matches. This CDR3 has 15 residues. CDR3 bases: TGTGCCAGCAGTTCACCGGGACAGAGATACAATGAGCAGTTCTTC. It is translated as CASSSPGQRYNEQFF.

This clone has only one observation. This sequence joins TRBV5-1 and TRBJ2-1; TRBD2 agrees at 9 bases. Germline assignment: CDR1 SGHRS and CDR2 YFSETQ. CDR3 size: 15 residues. The junction had 5 bases not matched to a gene; V was cut back by 3 bases and J by 4 bases. The CDR3 loop is CASSSISGGYNEQFF. CDR3 coding DNA: TGCGCCAGCAGCTCGATTAGCGGGGGATACAATGAGCAGTTCTTC. Full variable domain (outside the CDR3, taken from reference TRBV5-1 and TRBJ2-1): KAGVTQTPRYLIKTRGQQVTLSCSPISGHRSVSWYQQTPGQGLQFLFEYFSETQRNKGNFPGRFSGRQFSNSRSEMNVSTLELGDSALYLCASSSISGGYNEQFFGPGTRLTVL.

Only a few counts were recorded for this clone. The chain uses TRBV15 and TRBJ1-2, with D perhaps TRBD1 (6 bases). Germline V gene lookup returns CDR1 LNHNV and CDR2 YYDKDF (reference sequence). This CDR3 region has 15 residues. V was pared by 1 base and J by 4 bases, with 13 bases between. DNA for the CDR3: TGTGCCACCAGCAGAGGCCAGGGGCAACTCTATGGCTACACCTTC. This encodes CATSRGQGQLYGYTF.

The chain has TRBV5-5 and TRBJ1-5; TRBD1 agrees at 7 bases. CDR1 and CDR2 from the germline V gene are SGHKS and YYEKEE (reference sequence). The CDR3 totals 14 residues. With V trimmed by 2 bases and J by 6 bases, 5 bases remained unmatched. In nucleotides, the CDR3 is TGTGCCAGCAGCTTACAGGGGCTAGCTCAGCCCCAGCATTTT. Encoded protein: CASSLQGLAQPQHF.

V usage is TRBV27 and J usage is TRBJ2-3; the match to TRBD2 covers 9 bases. The CDR3 consists of 15 residues. The germline V gene encodes CDR1 MNHEY and CDR2 SMNVEV (reference sequence). V was pared by 10 bases and J by 7 bases, with 15 bases of the junction left unmatched. DNA for the CDR3: TGTGCCATTAAGTCGGCTAGCGGGGATATGAATACGCAGTATTTT. This gives the protein CAIKSASGDMNTQYF.

V and J are TRBV4-1 and TRBJ2-4; perhaps TRBD2 as D (6 bases). V was clipped by 3 bases and J by 0 bases, with 15 bases between them. The germline CDR1 and CDR2 sequences are MGHRA and YSYEKL. The CDR3 spans 17 residues. CDR3 DNA: TGCGCCAGCAGCCATCCGAATAGCGGAATAGCCAAAAACATTCAGTACTTC. Translation gives CASSHPNSGIAKNIQYF.

The chain joins TRBV12-5 to TRBJ2-2; D is possibly TRBD1 (5 bases). V gave up 1 base and J gave up 7 bases, with 16 bases separating them. The CDR3 totals 16 residues. Germline V gene data show CDR1 as LGHNT and CDR2 as FRNRAP. The CDR3 nucleotides are TGTGCTAGTGGTTTGGGGCAGGGTAGGTCTAGCGGGGAGCTGTTTTTT. The encoded protein is CASGLGQGRSSGELFF. Supplemented by reference TRBV12-5 and TRBJ2-2, the full variable domain reads DARVTQTPRHKVTEMGQEVTMRCQPILGHNTVFWYRQTMMQGLELLAYFRNRAPLDDSGMPKDRFSAEMPDATLATLKIQPSEPRDSAVYFCASGLGQGRSSGELFFGEGSRLTVL.

This chain joins TRBV10-2 and TRBJ2-7; 12 nucleotides line up with TRBD2. CDR1 WSHSY and CDR2 SAAADI come from the germline V gene. CDR3 size: 17 residues. J gave up 4 bases and V 6 bases, and 13 bases lay outside the gene matches. The CDR3 spells CASRRGSSGRAFYEQYF. The CDR3 DNA reads TGCGCCAGCAGGAGGGGGTCTAGCGGGAGGGCCTTTTACGAGCAGTACTTC.

V and J are TRBV21-1 and TRBJ2-7; the table's D call, TRBD2, has no DNA check behind it. TRBV21-1 is a pseudogene. The CDR3 is 14 amino acids. The CDR3 DNA is TGTGCCAGCAGCAAAGCTAGCAACTCCTACGAGCAGTACTTC. As protein: CASSKASNSYEQYF.

The chain links TRBV6-5 to TRBJ1-3; no definite D call. Germline values: CDR1 MNHEY, CDR2 SVGAGI. The CDR3 has 12 residues. Trimming pared 6 bases from V and 4 bases from J, leaving 7 bases between. CDR3 amino acids: CASSIGGNTIYF. The CDR3 DNA sequence: TGTGCCAGCAGCATCGGGGGAAACACCATATATTTT.

The V gene is TRBV28, the J gene TRBJ1-5; no reliable D call. Germline assignment: CDR1 MDHEN and CDR2 SYDVKM. The V end was cut by 7 bases, the J end by 3 bases, with 10 bases between. CDR3 length: 13 residues. DNA for the CDR3: TGTGCCAGCACCCCCCGGTCCAATCAGCCCCAGCATTTT. It encodes CASTPRSNQPQHF. The entire variable domain, with the rest obtained from reference TRBV28 and TRBJ1-5, is as follows: DVKVTQSSRYLVKRTGEKVFLECVQDMDHENMFWYRQDPGLGLRLIYFSYDVKMKEKGDIPEGYSVSREKKERFSLILESASTNQTSMYLCASTPRSNQPQHFGDGTRLSIL.

In the case of this clone: Other DNA sequences in this specimen translate into the identical CDR3. V usage is TRBV7-8 and J usage is TRBJ2-1, with 8 bases matching TRBD2. This CDR3 spans 15 amino acids. Germline values: CDR1 SGHVS, CDR2 FQNEAQ. The V segment lost 6 bases and the J segment 1 base; nucleotides outside the gene matches: 5. The CDR3, as DNA: TGTGCCAGCAGTCAAGGACTAGCTTCCTACAATGAGCAGTTCTTC. It codes for CASSQGLASYNEQFF.